The present entry profiles one T cell receptor beta chain with its context. The data were taken from a study of blood T cell repertoires in COVID-19. Study summary: Acute and convalescent COVID-19 specimens originated in the United States, Italy and Spain. T cells, B-cell-depleted T cells, or PBMCs supplied cDNA or gDNA.

Germline assignment: CDR1 SGHVS and CDR2 FQNEAQ. Trimming took off 1 base at V and 5 bases at J, with 11 bases between the two ends. This CDR3 is 15 amino acids long. Original handling: Cell counts per sample came from amplifying reference gene primers. Repertoires were generated with immunoSEQ multiplex PCR, while TCRdb's copy carries only in-frame clones and drops some. For V, J and clone size, that table is used; D and trimming come from the DNA. The data contain about 130,000 clones, about 81% of them seen just once; the ten biggest clones take up 17%. This TCR derives from a young man with COVID-19, enrolled during active disease. Material for sequencing was peripheral blood. V and J are TRBV7-8 and TRBJ1-4, with no clear D. The CDR3 protein is CASSLDGQRNEKLFF. Here the CDR3 DNA reads TGTGCCAGCAGCTTAGATGGGCAGAGAAATGAAAAACTGTTTTTT.